This T cell receptor beta chain was obtained from a study of blood T cells in healthy people across ages. This clonotype was counted a few times. The V gene's germline CDR1 is SEHNR and CDR2 FQNEAQ (reference sequence). Trimming shortened V by 5 bases and J by 2 bases, and 10 bases separated the two germline ends. The CDR3 extends over 14 amino acids. A J-beta primer mix and a sample-barcoded 5' primer were used in a second PCR of roughly 6 to 11 cycles. TCRdb processed the 5' RACE reads anew with MiXCR; each CDR3 protein has one entry. The sample contains approximately 1,000,000 distinct CDR3 sequences, more than 30% of which appear only once.

The specimen was blood. This TCR derives from a man between 18 and 29 years old in good health. The genes are TRBV7-9 and TRBJ2-1; TRBD1 might be the D (5 bases). The CDR3 DNA follows: TGTGCCAGCAGCCAGGGTCTCCCCTACAATGAGCAGTTCTTC. Protein product: CASSQGLPYNEQFF.